This T cell receptor beta chain was obtained from a study of vaccination and CD4 T cells after COVID-19. Study-level background: Post-COVID samples had a sampling time that fell a median roughly 100 days after diagnosis (range 35 to 161). Study observations and caveats: In convalescent patients, a median about 87% of reactive clones appeared only post-vaccination. Vaccine-specific clones numbering 304 of 307 showed spike mono-reactivity in convalescent patients.

An Oncomine TCR Beta short-read assay was used to sequence the DNA from cultured CD4+ T cells. The source of extracted genomic DNA was cultured CD4+ T cells. TCRdb processed the PCR reads anew with MiXCR; each CDR3 protein has one entry. The sample records roughly 17,000 distinct CDR3 sequences, 55% being singletons. The sample holds a few counts of this clonotype. Its antigen is unidentified. The treatment is: roughly 11-day PBMC culture with coronavirus spike peptide pools or control peptides (ViraFEST assay). This clonotype was sampled from a human donor who had recovered from COVID-19. Sequencing was done on a sample of CD4+ T cells from blood, cultured in vitro.

CDR3 sequence: CASSPQGTGTEAFF. The CDR3 DNA sequence: TGTGCCAGTAGTCCACAGGGCACGGGCACTGAAGCTTTCTTT. This chain uses TRBV19 with TRBJ1-1, with TRBD1 as a possible D gene (6 bases). The CDR3 has 14 amino acids. Germline V lookup: CDR1 LNHDA, CDR2 SQIVND (reference sequence). The V end lost 5 bases, the J end lost 4 bases, and 14 bases lay between the germline ends.